Listed here are 30 T cell receptor beta chains from one sample, sequenced in a study of cytomegalovirus exposure and HLA in healthy donors. The PCR ran on 60 Vbeta and 13 Jbeta primers. The repertoire was sequenced with immunoSEQ multiplex PCR; TCRdb's copy has only in-frame clones and lacks some. The specimen's table records approximately 150,000 clones. Sample: PBMCs. The receptors shown here come from a male donor in good health and CMV-seronegative.

V and J are TRBV19 and TRBJ1-6, with D uncertain. The CDR3 covers 13 residues. Germline lookup yields CDR1 LNHDA and CDR2 SQIVND (reference sequence). The ends were cut back, 0 bases at V and 9 bases at J, with 6 bases in the middle. The CDR3 spells CASSIDTGSPLHF. CDR3 in DNA: TGTGCCAGTAGTATAGACACCGGTTCACCCCTCCACTTT.

The rearrangement uses TRBV4-2 and TRBJ2-7, with a tentative D call TRBD1 (5 bases). The V end lost 2 bases, the J end lost 5 bases, and 19 bases lay between the germline ends. Germline loops: CDR1 LGHNA, CDR2 YNFKEQ. The CDR3 is 16 residues long. This CDR3 is CASSQIGHPDFHEQYF. CDR3 DNA sequence: TGTGCCAGCAGCCAAATAGGACATCCGGATTTCCACGAGCAGTACTTC.

The chain carries TRBV6-4 and TRBJ1-1; D remains ambiguous. The length of the CDR3 is 15 residues. Trimming took 6 bases from V and 4 from J, leaving 18 bases between them. Germline CDR1 and CDR2: MRHNA and SNTAGT. CDR3 loop: CASREETGVATEAFF. CDR3 bases: TGTGCCAGCAGAGAGGAGACCGGGGTCGCCACTGAAGCTTTCTTT.

V gene TRBV6-4 combines with J gene TRBJ2-5; TRBD2 is a possible D gene (6 bases). Between the trimmed V and J ends, which lost 6 bases and 1 base, there was a span of 12 bases. There are 14 residues in the CDR3. CDR1 and CDR2 from the germline V gene are MRHNA and SNTAGT. The CDR3 sequence: CASRPRSGQETQYF. The CDR3 coding sequence is TGTGCCAGCAGACCTCGTAGCGGCCAAGAGACCCAGTACTTC.

The chain joins TRBV2 to TRBJ1-1; TRBD1 might be the D (5 bases). Trimming stripped 6 bases from V and 1 base from J, with 15 bases between. The length of the CDR3 is 15 residues. CDR1 is SNHLY and CDR2 is FYNNEI in the germline V gene. The CDR3 DNA reads TGTGCCAGCAGGTTGGAGCAGGGCCCGAACACTGAAGCTTTCTTT. It codes for CASRLEQGPNTEAFF.

The chain employs TRBV6-1 and TRBJ1-5; TRBD1 might be the D (6 bases). V was clipped by 6 bases and J by 3 bases, with 15 bases between them. The CDR3 contains 15 residues. CDR1 MNHNS and CDR2 SASEGT come from the germline V gene. The CDR3 DNA is TGTGCCAGCAGACTAAACAGGGACCCCAATCAGCCCCAGCATTTT. It yields the protein CASRLNRDPNQPQHF.

The rearrangement joins TRBV27 to TRBJ1-2, with D unclear. CDR3 length equals 15 residues. Germline CDR1 is MNHEY and CDR2 is SMNVEV (reference sequence). V was clipped by 0 bases and J by 6 bases, with 14 bases between them. The CDR3 spells CASSLSASPTDGYTF. In nucleotides, the CDR3 is TGTGCCAGCAGTTTATCTGCTAGCCCGACGGATGGCTACACCTTC.

This chain uses TRBV28 with TRBJ1-1; 12 positions agree with TRBD1. There are 16 residues in the CDR3. The ends lost 3 bases at V and 7 bases at J; junction bases unmatched: 9. Germline lookup yields CDR1 MDHEN and CDR2 SYDVKM. The CDR3 region is CASSFSGTGGASEAFF. In DNA, the CDR3 is TGTGCCAGCAGTTTCTCCGGGACAGGGGGCGCGAGTGAAGCTTTCTTT.

The J gene is TRBJ1-5, the V gene TRBV7-8; TRBD1 is a possible D gene (6 bases). CDR1 is SGHVS, CDR2 FQNEAQ, per germline. The CDR3 contains 15 residues. Trimming pared 1 base from V and 6 bases from J, leaving 13 bases between. The CDR3 region is CASSLEDSLIQPQHF. CDR3 sequence (DNA): TGTGCCAGCAGCTTAGAGGACAGCTTAATTCAGCCCCAGCATTTT.

V and J are TRBV6-5 and TRBJ2-1, with D maybe TRBD1 (6 bases). Trimming pared 2 bases from V and 6 bases from J, leaving 14 bases between. The germline V gene has CDR1 MNHEY and CDR2 SVGAGI. The CDR3 spans 15 residues. CDR3 amino acids: CASSYGTGMLNEQFF. CDR3 coding DNA: TGTGCCAGCAGTTACGGAACAGGGATGCTCAATGAGCAGTTCTTC.

This chain joins TRBV5-1 and TRBJ2-5, with D tentatively TRBD2 (5 bases). The CDR3 is 15 residues long. Trimming took 0 bases from V and 5 from J, leaving 14 bases between them. Germline V gene lookup returns CDR1 SGHRS and CDR2 YFSETQ. CDR3 protein: CASSLAEGALETQYF. Written as DNA, the CDR3 is TGCGCCAGCAGCTTGGCCGAGGGCGCGTTGGAGACCCAGTACTTC.

The chain couples TRBV4-1 to TRBJ1-2; D remains ambiguous. There are 17 residues in the CDR3. Trimming removed 1 base from V and 7 bases from J, with 22 bases in between. CDR1 MGHRA and CDR2 YSYEKL come from the germline V gene. The CDR3 here is CASSQGVAGLNPFGYTF. CDR3 DNA: TGCGCCAGCAGCCAAGGGGTGGCAGGACTAAACCCCTTTGGCTACACCTTC.

The V gene is TRBV30, the J gene TRBJ1-1; D remains unclear. V was shortened by 0 bases and J by 1 base, with 15 bases between the two germline ends. Germline V gene data show CDR1 as GTSNPN and CDR2 as SVGIG (reference sequence). The CDR3 consists of 16 residues. The CDR3 reads CAWSVLGGPANTEAFF. The CDR3 bases are TGTGCCTGGAGTGTACTGGGCGGGCCCGCGAACACTGAAGCTTTCTTT.

V gene TRBV28 combines with J gene TRBJ2-2; 9 positions match TRBD2. Germline V gene lookup returns CDR1 MDHEN and CDR2 SYDVKM. With 6 bases clipped from V and 5 bases from J, the junction kept 4 bases outside the gene matches. The CDR3 totals 14 residues. CDR3: CASRVAGVTGELFF. In nucleotides, the CDR3 is TGTGCCAGCAGAGTAGCGGGGGTAACCGGGGAGCTGTTTTTT. The full variable domain, rest sourced from reference TRBV28 and TRBJ2-2, is DVKVTQSSRYLVKRTGEKVFLECVQDMDHENMFWYRQDPGLGLRLIYFSYDVKMKEKGDIPEGYSVSREKKERFSLILESASTNQTSMYLCASRVAGVTGELFFGEGSRLTVL.

The chain has TRBV30 and TRBJ1-4; TRBD1 agrees at 10 bases. CDR1 is GTSNPN, CDR2 SVGIG, per germline (reference sequence). After removal of 2 bases from V and 6 bases from J, the junction contained 3 bases not matched to a gene. The CDR3 spans 14 residues. CDR3 region: CAWSPGTGDEKLFF. Here the CDR3 DNA reads TGTGCCTGGAGTCCCGGGACAGGGGATGAAAAACTGTTTTTT.

V is TRBV4-3 and J is TRBJ1-2; D uncertain. The CDR3 is 14 residues long. V lost 0 bases and J lost 4, with 9 bases in between. Germline loops: CDR1 LGHNA, CDR2 YSLEER. CDR3 loop: CASSQDPGGYGYTF. For the CDR3, the DNA is TGCGCCAGCAGCCAAGATCCGGGTGGCTATGGCTACACCTTC.

A remark on this clone: Other DNA sequences in the same sample also yield this CDR3. The rearrangement joins TRBV19 to TRBJ1-2; TRBD1 is a possible D gene (6 bases). Germline CDR1 LNHDA, CDR2 SQIVND (reference sequence). The CDR3 consists of 13 residues. The V end lost 3 bases, the J end lost 4 bases, and 9 bases lay between the germline ends. CDR3 sequence: CASSIQGPYGYTF. The CDR3 coding sequence is TGTGCCAGTAGTATCCAGGGGCCCTATGGCTACACCTTC.

The J gene is TRBJ2-4, the V gene TRBV5-1; 9 nucleotides align to TRBD2. Germline loops: CDR1 SGHRS, CDR2 YFSETQ. Unmatched junction bases numbered 8, after V lost 2 bases and J lost 2 bases. CDR3 length equals 17 residues. The CDR3 here is CASSFSRLAGPKNIQYF. The CDR3 DNA reads as TGCGCCAGCAGCTTTTCCAGGCTAGCGGGACCCAAAAACATTCAGTACTTC. Variable domain in full (rest from reference TRBV5-1 and TRBJ2-4): KAGVTQTPRYLIKTRGQQVTLSCSPISGHRSVSWYQQTPGQGLQFLFEYFSETQRNKGNFPGRFSGRQFSNSRSEMNVSTLELGDSALYLCASSFSRLAGPKNIQYFGAGTRLSVL.

The V gene is TRBV5-6, the J gene TRBJ1-6; D gene uncertain. With 4 bases removed from V and 0 bases from J, the gap between germline ends came to 8 bases. From germline, CDR1 is SGHDT and CDR2 YYEEEE. The CDR3 has 15 residues. CDR3 loop: CASSPRGSYNSPLHF. CDR3 bases: TGTGCCAGCAGCCCCCGGGGCTCCTATAATTCACCCCTCCACTTT.

The gene calls are TRBV30 and TRBJ1-2; the D is unclear. The CDR3 consists of 11 residues. Germline V gene lookup returns CDR1 GTSNPN and CDR2 SVGIG (reference sequence). Between the trimmed V and J ends, which lost 4 bases and 7 bases, there was a span of 10 bases. CDR3 coding DNA: TGTGCCTGGAAACGACCGGGTGGCTACACCTTC. Translation gives CAWKRPGGYTF.

The V and J genes are TRBV18 and TRBJ2-3; 9 positions match TRBD1. The germline V gene has CDR1 KGHSH and CDR2 LQKENI. Trimming removed 5 bases from V and 1 base from J; junction bases left unmatched: 1. The CDR3 consists of 14 residues. CDR3 DNA sequence: TGTGCCAGCTCAAGGGACAGGGGCACAGATACGCAGTATTTT. It specifies CASSRDRGTDTQYF.

The gene calls are TRBV7-6 and TRBJ1-4; TRBD1 aligns across 9 bases. CDR3 length: 15 amino acids. Germline V lookup: CDR1 SGHVS, CDR2 FNYEAQ. With V trimmed by 5 bases and J by 8 bases, 9 bases remained unmatched. In nucleotides, the CDR3 is TGTGCCAGCAGCCGCCTGCGGGACAGGGCGGAAAAACTGTTTTTT. Translating gives CASSRLRDRAEKLFF. Together with reference TRBV7-6 and TRBJ1-4, the CDR3 gives the full variable domain: GAGVSQSPRYKVTKRGQDVALRCDPISGHVSLYWYRQALGQGPEFLTYFNYEAQQDKSGLPNDRFSAERPEGSISTLTIQRTEQRDSAMYRCASSRLRDRAEKLFFGSGTQLSVL.

The genes are TRBV7-9 and TRBJ2-1, with no clear D. The length of the CDR3 is 12 residues. The germline V and J ends were trimmed by 5 bases and 5 bases, with 7 bases remaining between them. CDR1 is SEHNR, CDR2 FQNEAQ, per germline (reference sequence). CDR3 residues: CASSLIDNEQFF. The CDR3 nucleotides are TGTGCCAGCAGCCTTATTGACAATGAGCAGTTCTTC.

The DNA of the CDR3 is TGTGCCAGCTCAGGATCCCTAGCGGGTGAGGGCGCCGAGCAGTACTTC. It encodes CASSGSLAGEGAEQYF. The chain is built from TRBV18 and TRBJ2-7; 8 positions match TRBD2. Germline CDR1 KGHSH, CDR2 LQKENI. The CDR3 covers 16 residues. The V segment lost 5 bases and the J segment 6 bases; nucleotides outside the gene matches: 15.

The chain links TRBV7-6 to TRBJ1-1; D possibly corresponds to TRBD1 (6 bases). The CDR3 is 14 residues long. In germline, CDR1 is SGHVS, CDR2 FNYEAQ. Trimming removed 5 bases at V and 5 bases at J, with 15 bases between. CDR3 nucleotide sequence: TGTGCCAGCAGCACCGGGAGGGGGGTTACTGAAGCTTTCTTT. Its translation is CASSTGRGVTEAFF.

The chain carries TRBV19 and TRBJ1-5; D gene ambiguous. The CDR3 contains 14 residues. Per germline, CDR1 LNHDA and CDR2 SQIVND (reference sequence). V lost 6 bases and J lost 1, with 10 bases in between. Here the CDR3 DNA reads TGTGCCAGTAGAAGTTCCGGGAGCAATCAGCCCCAGCATTTT. Its protein is CASRSSGSNQPQHF.

This chain connects TRBV9 to TRBJ2-3, with 9 bases identical to TRBD2. This CDR3 spans 17 amino acids. The V gene's germline CDR1 is SGDLS and CDR2 YYNGEE. V trimming: 1 base; J trimming: 3 bases; junction bases outside the gene matches: 9. Here the CDR3 reads CASSVKEGSGGTDTQYF. Written as DNA, the CDR3 is TGTGCCAGCAGCGTAAAAGAGGGTAGCGGGGGAACAGATACGCAGTATTTT.

The chain uses TRBV25-1 and TRBJ2-1; 10 nucleotides align to TRBD1. The ends lost 6 bases at V and 13 bases at J; junction bases unmatched: 6. The CDR3 extends over 12 amino acids. CDR1 MGHDK and CDR2 SYGVNS come from the germline V gene. The chain's CDR3 is CASSRGQGTQFF. The CDR3 coding sequence is TGTGCCAGCAGCCGGGGACAGGGGACCCAGTTCTTC.

The CDR3 coding sequence is TGTGCCAGCAGTTACGGGGGGGGATACAATGAGCAGTTCTTC. Its translation: CASSYGGGYNEQFF. V usage is TRBV6-5 and J usage is TRBJ2-1, with TRBD2 matching over 7 bases. This CDR3 is 14 amino acids long. Germline V gene lookup returns CDR1 MNHEY and CDR2 SVGAGI. V shed 2 bases and J 4 bases; nucleotides not matched to a gene: 2.

The chain couples TRBV7-2 to TRBJ1-1; no firm D call. The CDR3 has 13 amino acids. Per germline, CDR1 SGHTA and CDR2 FQGNSA. The V end was cut by 5 bases, the J end by 0 bases, with 7 bases between. The CDR3 DNA follows: TGTGCCAGCAGCAATAACTTGAACACTGAAGCTTTCTTT. Residues: CASSNNLNTEAFF.